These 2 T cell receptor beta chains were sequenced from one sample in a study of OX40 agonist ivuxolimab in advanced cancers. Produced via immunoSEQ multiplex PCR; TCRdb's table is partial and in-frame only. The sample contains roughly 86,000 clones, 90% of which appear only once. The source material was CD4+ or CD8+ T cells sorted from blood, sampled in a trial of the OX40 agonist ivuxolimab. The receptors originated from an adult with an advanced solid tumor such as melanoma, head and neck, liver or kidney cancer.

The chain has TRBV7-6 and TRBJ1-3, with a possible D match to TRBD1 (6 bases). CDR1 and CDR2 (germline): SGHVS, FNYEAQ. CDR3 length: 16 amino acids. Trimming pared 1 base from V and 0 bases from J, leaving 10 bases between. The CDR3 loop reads CASSLEGGISGNTIYF. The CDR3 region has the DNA TGTGCCAGCAGCTTAGAAGGGGGGATCTCTGGAAACACCATATATTTT.

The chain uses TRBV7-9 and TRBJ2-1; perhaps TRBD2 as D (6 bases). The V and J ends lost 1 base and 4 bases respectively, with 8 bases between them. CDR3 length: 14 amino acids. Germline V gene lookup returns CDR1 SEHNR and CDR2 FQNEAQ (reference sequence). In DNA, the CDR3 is TGTGCCAGCAGCTTAGGTGGGGGGTACAATGAGCAGTTCTTC. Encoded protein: CASSLGGGYNEQFF.